The TCR beta chain under discussion was sequenced for a study of blood T cell repertoires in COVID-19. Assay used: immunoSEQ multiplex PCR; TCRdb lists only in-frame clones, some missing. Found here are roughly 200,000 clones, 80% to 90% of them singletons; the top ten hold over 3%. The CDR3 has 12 amino acids. Germline loops: CDR1 LNHDA, CDR2 SQIVND (reference sequence). Trimming shortened V by 3 bases and J by 8 bases, and 8 bases separated the two germline ends. This chain links TRBV19 with TRBJ1-3; no reliable D call. Sample: PBMCs or T cells enriched from blood (not recorded which). The TCR comes from a woman aged 40-49 years with acute COVID-19. The CDR3 DNA follows: TGTGCCAGTAGTATTTCCGACTACACCATATATTTT. Translated, it gives CASSISDYTIYF.